The next 16 T cell receptor beta chains were all read from a single sample in a study of cytotoxic CD8 clonotypes in ibrutinib-treated CLL. Profiled with immunoSEQ multiplex PCR; TCRdb holds only in-frame clones, not every one. The sample records some 310,000 clones, just under 80% being singletons. The specimen was PBMCs, collected before ibrutinib treatment. The receptors here all came from a human donor with chronic lymphocytic leukemia.

This clone was recorded a few times. A junction boundary mismatches the germline segment, possibly from a read error. The genes are TRBV9 and TRBJ2-1; 7 bases match TRBD2. Germline CDR1 reads SGDLS; CDR2 reads YYNGEE. This CDR3 region has 14 residues. The CDR3 region has the DNA TGTGCCAGCAGCCACCGGGGAGGGTACAGTGAGCAGTTCTTC. It specifies CASSHRGGYSEQFF.

This rearrangement joins TRBV7-2 to TRBJ1-5, with 7 bases fitting TRBD1. Germline CDR1 and CDR2: SGHTA and FQGNSA. With V trimmed by 2 bases and J by 4 bases, 2 bases remained unmatched. The CDR3 extends over 14 amino acids. The CDR3: CASSLRDSNQPQHF. CDR3 in DNA: TGTGCCAGCAGCTTAAGGGACAGTAATCAGCCCCAGCATTTT.

The V gene is TRBV7-2, the J gene TRBJ2-7, with D maybe TRBD2 (6 bases). The germline V and J ends were trimmed by 1 base and 0 bases, with 13 bases remaining between them. This CDR3 has 16 amino acids. CDR1 and CDR2 (germline): SGHTA, FQGNSA. The chain's CDR3 is CASSLVASGFSYEQYF. As DNA, the CDR3 is TGTGCCAGCAGCTTAGTAGCGAGCGGGTTCTCCTACGAGCAGTACTTC.

The chain combines TRBV19 with TRBJ1-1; no reliable D call. The germline V gene encodes CDR1 LNHDA and CDR2 SQIVND (reference sequence). V lost 5 bases to trimming and J lost 0 bases, with 13 bases between them. The CDR3 spans 15 residues. The CDR3 bases are TGTGCCAGTAGTTGGCCCCAGAGCATGAACACTGAAGCTTTCTTT. Translating gives CASSWPQSMNTEAFF.

The rearrangement joins TRBV9 to TRBJ2-2; 8 bases agree with TRBD2. CDR1 and CDR2 from the germline V gene are SGDLS and YYNGEE. This CDR3 comprises 17 residues. V shed 2 bases and J 0 bases; nucleotides not matched to a gene: 6. CDR3 amino acids: CASSVPSGGSNTGELFF. The CDR3 DNA is TGTGCCAGCAGCGTCCCTTCGGGGGGGTCGAACACCGGGGAGCTGTTTTTT.

V usage is TRBV19 and J usage is TRBJ1-1; D uncertain. V was clipped by 6 bases and J by 1 base, with 9 bases between them. Germline V lookup: CDR1 LNHDA, CDR2 SQIVND (reference sequence). The CDR3 extends over 13 amino acids. CDR3 DNA: TGTGCCAGTAGGGCACACGGGAACACTGAAGCTTTCTTT. Residues: CASRAHGNTEAFF. Full variable domain (missing parts from reference TRBV19 and TRBJ1-1): DGGITQSPKYLFRKEGQNVTLSCEQNLNHDAMYWYRQDPGQGLRLIYYSQIVNDFQKGDIAEGYSVSREKKESFPLTVTSAQKNPTAFYLCASRAHGNTEAFFGQGTRLTVV.

The chain recombines TRBV7-9 with TRBJ1-2, with D unclear. Looked up from germline, CDR1 is SEHNR and CDR2 is FQNEAQ (reference sequence). Trimming pared 1 base from V and 1 base from J, leaving 7 bases between. This CDR3 spans 14 amino acids. This CDR3 reads CASSLERNNYGYTF. The DNA of the CDR3 is TGTGCCAGCAGCTTAGAACGTAATAACTATGGCTACACCTTC.

This clone was counted a single time. V and J are TRBV9 and TRBJ2-5, with 13 bases aligning to TRBD2. The CDR3 totals 16 residues. CDR1 is SGDLS, CDR2 YYNGEE, per germline. J gave up 4 bases and V 0 bases, and 3 bases lay outside the gene matches. CDR3 loop: CASSVDTSGRAETQYF. Here the CDR3 DNA reads TGTGCCAGCAGCGTAGACACTAGCGGGAGGGCAGAGACCCAGTACTTC.

As to this clone: The sample has other DNA sequences that encode this CDR3 too. The V call is TRBV29-1, the J call TRBJ2-5; 8 nucleotides line up with TRBD2. Looked up from germline, CDR1 is SQVTM and CDR2 is ANQGSEA. With V trimmed by 7 bases and J by 0 bases, 1 base remained unmatched. The CDR3 is 12 residues long. CDR3 nucleotide sequence: TGCAGCGCGGGGGGGGACCAAGAGACCCAGTACTTC. Its translation: CSAGGDQETQYF.

The rearrangement uses TRBV5-6 and TRBJ2-1; no definite D call. CDR1 is SGHDT, CDR2 YYEEEE, per germline. The CDR3 sequence is 15 residues long. V was trimmed by 1 base and J by 6 bases, leaving 14 bases between them. CDR3 in amino acids: CASSLYQRKSNEQFF. CDR3 DNA: TGTGCCAGCAGCTTGTATCAGAGGAAAAGCAATGAGCAGTTCTTC.

The chain carries TRBV9 and TRBJ2-1, with 7 nucleotides matching TRBD1. This CDR3 contains 16 residues. V lost 5 bases to trimming and J lost 0 bases; unmatched junction nucleotides: 8. CDR1 is SGDLS, CDR2 YYNGEE, per germline. Here the CDR3 DNA reads TGTGCCAGCAGGGGACGGACAGGAGGCTCCTACAATGAGCAGTTCTTC. Protein sequence: CASRGRTGGSYNEQFF.

Turning to this clone: This could be a read error, since a much larger clone is one nucleotide away. The gene calls are TRBV6-5 and TRBJ2-2; D gene ambiguous. Germline CDR1 reads MNHEY; CDR2 reads SVGAGI. V shed 6 bases and J shed 4 bases, with 3 bases lying between them. The CDR3 has 11 amino acids. CDR3 coding DNA: TGTGCCAGCAGAGTCACCGGGGAGCTGTTTTTT. Its protein product is CASRVTGELFF.

The rearrangement joins TRBV10-3 to TRBJ2-7; possible D gene TRBD1, 5 bases. CDR1 and CDR2 (germline): ENHRY, SYGVKD. The CDR3 loop spans 13 amino acids. The V gene lost 7 bases and the J gene lost 7 bases, with 17 bases spanning the gap. The DNA for the CDR3 is TGTGCCATCACCCGAATGGGGCGGTCAGAGCAGTACTTC. This encodes CAITRMGRSEQYF.

The gene calls are TRBV6-6 and TRBJ1-1, with D perhaps matching TRBD1 (5 bases). The CDR3 has 16 residues. Germline V gene sequence: CDR1 MNHNY, CDR2 SVGAGI (reference sequence). V lost 2 bases and J 4 bases, leaving 17 bases between the germline ends. CDR3 residues: CASSYGARLESTEAFF. In nucleotides, the CDR3 is TGTGCCAGCAGTTACGGGGCCCGCCTAGAGTCCACTGAAGCTTTCTTT.

J is TRBJ2-3 and V is TRBV5-8; 10 bases line up with TRBD2. Trimming took 3 bases from V and 1 from J; bases not matched to a gene: 5. The CDR3 consists of 16 residues. Germline CDR1 is SGHTS and CDR2 is YDEGEE. The CDR3 loop reads CASSSGLAARTDTQYF. The CDR3 DNA is TGTGCCAGCAGCTCAGGACTAGCGGCACGCACAGATACGCAGTATTTT.

This clone has more than one count but fewer than ten. The chain carries TRBV7-8 and TRBJ2-7; a weak D match, TRBD1 (6 bases). Germline V lookup: CDR1 SGHVS, CDR2 FQNEAQ. This CDR3 has 15 amino acids. The V and J ends lost 4 bases and 3 bases respectively, with 16 bases between them. In DNA, the CDR3 is TGTGCCAGCAGCTCCAGGGGAAGCGGAGGCTACGAGCAGTACTTC. Its translation is CASSSRGSGGYEQYF.